This entry lists 31 T cell receptor beta chains sequenced from one sample in a study of blood T cell repertoires in COVID-19. Repertoires were generated with immunoSEQ multiplex PCR, while TCRdb's copy carries only in-frame clones and drops some. Of 150,000 to 200,000 clones in the sample, roughly 85% were seen once. The sequencing sample was made of PBMCs or T cells enriched from blood (not recorded which). Source of these receptors: a young woman who had recovered from COVID-19.

V usage is TRBV21-1 and J usage is TRBJ2-2; TRBD2 is the table's D call and was not checked against the DNA. TRBV21-1 is recorded as a pseudogene. CDR3 length: 19 amino acids. The CDR3 loop reads CASSIRTSEYKANTGELFF. The CDR3 nucleotides are TGTGCCAGCAGCATTCGGACTAGCGAATATAAAGCGAACACCGGGGAGCTGTTTTTT.

In nucleotides, the CDR3 is TGTGCCAGTAGTACTGACAGGATCATGAACACTGAAGCTTTCTTT. This encodes CASSTDRIMNTEAFF. The rearrangement uses TRBV19 and TRBJ1-1; the D gene is possibly TRBD1 (6 bases). The CDR3 spans 15 residues. V lost 4 bases to trimming and J lost 0 bases, with 12 bases between them. CDR1 and CDR2 from the germline V gene are LNHDA and SQIVND (reference sequence).

The CDR3 DNA is TGTGCCAGCAGGTCGGGACAGTACCCTAACTATGGCTACACCTTC. Its protein product is CASRSGQYPNYGYTF. The gene calls are TRBV6-5 and TRBJ1-2; TRBD1 matches at 7 bases. From germline, CDR1 is MNHEY and CDR2 SVGAGI. The CDR3 spans 15 residues. J was trimmed by 0 bases and V by 6 bases; bases with no gene match: 7.

The chain carries TRBV9 and TRBJ2-7, with D possibly TRBD2 on 5 matching bases. The CDR3 totals 15 residues. CDR1 is SGDLS and CDR2 is YYNGEE in the germline V gene. Trimming left V 3 bases short and J 2 bases short, with 15 bases between. The CDR3: CASSGGNVGTYEQYF. The CDR3 DNA reads TGTGCCAGCAGCGGAGGGAACGTGGGAACCTACGAGCAGTACTTC.

This chain connects TRBV14 to TRBJ2-1, with TRBD2 identical over 15 bases. After removal of 5 bases from V and 7 bases from J, the junction contained 3 bases not matched to a gene. Germline V CDR1 and CDR2: SGHDN, FVKESK. The CDR3 sequence is 15 residues long. DNA of the CDR3: TGTGCCAGCAGCAAGGGACTAGCGGGAGGTAATGAGCAGTTCTTC. Translated, it gives CASSKGLAGGNEQFF.

This sequence joins TRBV18 and TRBJ1-5, with D unclear. The CDR3 covers 14 residues. Germline assignment: CDR1 KGHSH and CDR2 LQKENI. The germline V and J ends were trimmed by 5 bases and 0 bases, with 8 bases remaining between them. CDR3 nucleotide sequence: TGTGCCAGCTCAGCAGAGGCTAGCAATCAGCCCCAGCATTTT. This sequence encodes CASSAEASNQPQHF.

This rearrangement joins TRBV12-3 or TRBV12-4 to TRBJ1-2; D perhaps matches TRBD1 (5 bases). The V end was cut by 4 bases, the J end by 2 bases, with 8 bases between. This CDR3 region has 13 residues. The CDR3 protein is CASSSPGNYGYTF. As DNA, the CDR3 is TGTGCCAGCAGTTCGCCAGGGAACTATGGCTACACCTTC.

The V gene is TRBV29-1, the J gene TRBJ1-1, with 8 bases aligning to TRBD1. Germline-derived CDR1 and CDR2 are SQVTM and ANQGSEA. The CDR3 is 13 amino acids. The V and J ends lost 6 bases and 4 bases, in that order; junction bases with no gene match: 7. The CDR3 region is CSVQGARGTEAFF. CDR3 nucleotide sequence: TGCAGCGTCCAGGGGGCGCGGGGCACTGAAGCTTTCTTT.

There are many counts of this clone. This chain joins TRBV7-2 and TRBJ1-3; 7 bases line up with TRBD1. Germline V CDR1 and CDR2: SGHTA, FQGNSA. V was clipped by 0 bases and J by 8 bases; unmatched bases: 4. The CDR3 totals 14 residues. CDR3 DNA: TGTGCCAGCAGCTTAGCCACAGGGGCGGACACCATATATTTT. Translating gives CASSLATGADTIYF.

The rearrangement joins TRBV2 to TRBJ1-1, with 8 bases identical to TRBD1. The V segment lost 6 bases and the J segment 7 bases; nucleotides outside the gene matches: 4. The CDR3 length is 12 residues. Germline-derived CDR1 and CDR2 are SNHLY and FYNNEI. CDR3 DNA: TGTGCCAGCAGAGAGACAGGGGTTGAAGCTTTCTTT. This encodes CASRETGVEAFF. Looking up the rest from reference TRBV2 and TRBJ1-1 gives the full variable domain: EPEVTQTPSHQVTQMGQEVILRCVPISNHLYFYWYRQILGQKVEFLVSFYNNEISEKSEIFDDQFSVERPDGSNFTLKIRSTKLEDSAMYFCASRETGVEAFFGQGTRLTVV.

This clone has just a few counts. The V gene is TRBV3-1 (or the pseudogene TRBV3-2), the J gene TRBJ2-2; weak D call: TRBD1 (6 bases). The germline V and J ends were trimmed by 4 bases and 2 bases, with 8 bases remaining between them. Germline loops: CDR1 LGHDT, CDR2 YNNKEL (reference sequence). The CDR3 is made up of 14 amino acids. The CDR3 nucleotides read TGTGCCAGCAGCCCCGGGACAAACACCGGGGAGCTGTTTTTT. This gives the protein CASSPGTNTGELFF.

This chain uses TRBV7-2 with TRBJ2-5, with a tentative D call TRBD2 (6 bases). The CDR3 totals 15 residues. Per the germline V gene, CDR1 is SGHTA and CDR2 is FQGNSA. V was trimmed by 5 bases and J by 3 bases, leaving 16 bases between them. The CDR3 sequence is CASSPTGLGEETQYF. The CDR3 coding sequence is TGTGCCAGCAGCCCGACGGGACTCGGGGAAGAGACCCAGTACTTC.

This chain joins TRBV7-9 and TRBJ1-1; D remains unclear. The CDR3 extends over 13 amino acids. V was cut by 10 bases and J by 5 bases, with 17 bases left in between. Per the germline V gene, CDR1 is SEHNR and CDR2 is FQNEAQ (reference sequence). CDR3: CATLSEGGTEAFF. In DNA form, the CDR3 reads TGTGCCACCCTATCCGAAGGCGGGACTGAAGCTTTCTTT. The variable domain in full, completed from reference TRBV7-9 and TRBJ1-1, reads DTGVSQNPRHKITKRGQNVTFRCDPISEHNRLYWYRQTLGQGPEFLTYFQNEAQLEKSRLLSDRFSAERPKGSFSTLEIQRTEQGDSAMYLCATLSEGGTEAFFGQGTRLTVV.

The chain links TRBV6-5 to TRBJ2-7, with D possibly being TRBD1 (6 bases). Per the germline V gene, CDR1 is MNHEY and CDR2 is SVGAGI. The V gene lost 8 bases and the J gene lost 1 base, with 12 bases spanning the gap. The CDR3 spans 13 residues. CDR3 sequence: CASGQGISYEQYF. The CDR3 nucleotides are TGTGCCAGCGGCCAGGGGATTTCCTACGAGCAGTACTTC.

The chain couples TRBV28 to TRBJ1-3; D not resolved. The CDR3 covers 16 residues. Between the trimmed V and J ends, which lost 5 bases and 5 bases, there was a span of 19 bases. Per the germline V gene, CDR1 is MDHEN and CDR2 is SYDVKM. CDR3 loop: CASSPPRAGERNTIYF. The DNA for the CDR3 is TGTGCCAGCAGTCCGCCAAGAGCCGGGGAAAGAAACACCATATATTTT.

This chain uses TRBV5-4 with TRBJ2-2, with D unclear. The ends were cut back, 3 bases at V and 8 bases at J, with 11 bases in the middle. This CDR3 contains 13 residues. The germline V gene has CDR1 SGHNT and CDR2 YYREEE (reference sequence). The CDR3 loop is CASSYTPQGELFF. The DNA for the CDR3 is TGTGCCAGCAGCTACACACCGCAGGGGGAGCTGTTTTTT. Full variable domain (missing parts from reference TRBV5-4 and TRBJ2-2): ETGVTQSPTHLIKTRGQQVTLRCSSQSGHNTVSWYQQALGQGPQFIFQYYREEENGRGNFPPRFSGLQFPNYSSELNVNALELDDSALYLCASSYTPQGELFFGEGSRLTVL.

This clone turned up a few times. The V and J genes are TRBV19 and TRBJ2-7; weak D call: TRBD2 (5 bases). The ends were cut back, 4 bases at V and 3 bases at J, with 13 bases in the middle. Germline V gene data show CDR1 as LNHDA and CDR2 as SQIVND (reference sequence). CDR3 length: 14 residues. The CDR3 DNA is TGTGCCAGTAGTAGAACCACGGGGAGCTACGAGCAGTACTTC. Residues: CASSRTTGSYEQYF.

The chain couples TRBV5-4 to TRBJ2-3; tentatively, D is TRBD2 (7 bases). The ends were cut back, 4 bases at V and 2 bases at J, with 14 bases in the middle. The CDR3 extends over 15 amino acids. Germline V lookup: CDR1 SGHNT, CDR2 YYREEE (reference sequence). The CDR3 bases are TGTGCCAGCAGCCCGAGGGGGGGCCACACAGATACGCAGTATTTT. This translates into CASSPRGGHTDTQYF.

The rearrangement links TRBV18 to TRBJ1-4; a weak D match, TRBD1 (6 bases). The V end lost 2 bases, the J end lost 0 bases, and 16 bases lay between the germline ends. This CDR3 spans 18 amino acids. Germline CDR1 reads KGHSH; CDR2 reads LQKENI. The CDR3 DNA reads TGTGCCAGCTCACCATCGATACTACAGGGCGCAACTAATGAAAAACTGTTTTTT. Amino acids: CASSPSILQGATNEKLFF.

The gene calls are TRBV12-5 and TRBJ2-3, with a weak D call TRBD1 (5 bases). The CDR3 has 14 amino acids. Trimming removed 4 bases at V and 2 bases at J, with 10 bases between. The germline gives CDR1 LGHNT, CDR2 FRNRAP. The CDR3 DNA sequence: TGTGCTAGTGGTTGGGGCGTAGACACAGATACGCAGTATTTT. It yields the protein CASGWGVDTDTQYF.

The CDR3, as DNA: TGCGCCAGCAGCCAAGAGGACAGGGGGCGTGGAGAGACCCAGTACTTC. Translated, it gives CASSQEDRGRGETQYF. J is TRBJ2-5 and V is TRBV4-3, with TRBD1 matching 11 bases. Germline loops: CDR1 LGHNA, CDR2 YSLEER. Trimming removed 0 bases from V and 4 bases from J; junction bases left unmatched: 4. The CDR3 contains 16 residues.

V gene TRBV29-1 combines with J gene TRBJ2-7; D possibly corresponds to TRBD2 (6 bases). The germline CDR1 and CDR2 sequences are SQVTM and ANQGSEA. V was shortened by 5 bases and J by 6 bases, with 20 bases between the two germline ends. CDR3 length equals 14 residues. CDR3 sequence reads: CSVLQTSGGAEQYF. The CDR3 DNA follows: TGCAGCGTTCTTCAGACGTCCGGGGGTGCCGAGCAGTACTTC.

This clone was seen at least ten times. A read error may account for a junction end that differs from germline. The chain recombines TRBV11-2 with TRBJ1-3; D is undetermined. This CDR3 has 15 residues. The germline V gene has CDR1 SGHAT and CDR2 FQNNGV. The CDR3 DNA reads TGTGCCAGCAGCGTAGAAAAGAGCTCTGGAAACACCATATATTTT. Its protein is CASSVEKSSGNTIYF.

V usage is TRBV28 and J usage is TRBJ2-7; 9 bases fit TRBD1. The V gene's germline CDR1 is MDHEN and CDR2 SYDVKM. V gave up 2 bases and J gave up 3 bases; unmatched junction bases: 5. CDR3 size: 15 residues. In nucleotides, the CDR3 is TGTGCCAGCAGTTTAGCTAAGACAGGGGGCTACGAGCAGTACTTC. Protein: CASSLAKTGGYEQYF.

DNA for the CDR3: TGTGCCTGGAGGAAGGGGGGGTCCTACGAGCAGTACTTC. Encoded protein: CAWRKGGSYEQYF. The chain recombines TRBV30 with TRBJ2-7, with D possibly TRBD2 on 7 matching bases. This CDR3 region has 13 residues. Per the germline V gene, CDR1 is GTSNPN and CDR2 is SVGIG (reference sequence). Trimming stripped 3 bases from V and 1 base from J, with 10 bases between. Combining the CDR3 with reference TRBV30 and TRBJ2-7 gives the whole variable domain SQTIHQWPATLVQPVGSPLSLECTVEGTSNPNLYWYRQAAGRGLQLLFYSVGIGQISSEVPQNLSASRPQDRQFILSSKKLLLSDSGFYLCAWRKGGSYEQYFGPGTRLTVT.

CDR3 DNA: TGTGCCAGCAGCGTAGCCCTTAACAGGAGCTCCTATAATTCACCCCTCCACTTT. As protein: CASSVALNRSSYNSPLHF. This sequence joins TRBV9 and TRBJ1-6, with D perhaps matching TRBD1 (5 bases). Germline V gives CDR1 SGDLS, CDR2 YYNGEE. The CDR3 is made up of 18 amino acids. The V gene lost 0 bases and the J gene lost 0 bases, with 13 bases spanning the gap. Drawing the rest from reference TRBV9 and TRBJ1-6, the complete variable domain is DSGVTQTPKHLITATGQRVTLRCSPRSGDLSVYWYQQSLDQGLQFLIQYYNGEERAKGNILERFSAQQFPDLHSELNLSSLELGDSALYFCASSVALNRSSYNSPLHFGNGTRLTVT.

This clone occurred a few times. The gene calls are TRBV18 and TRBJ1-1, with TRBD1 matching over 8 bases. The CDR3 extends over 14 amino acids. V lost 6 bases, J lost 7 bases, and 10 bases stayed unmatched. Germline V gene lookup returns CDR1 KGHSH and CDR2 LQKENI. The CDR3 here is CASSPQGAEGEAFF. In DNA, the CDR3 is TGTGCCAGCTCGCCTCAGGGGGCCGAAGGTGAAGCTTTCTTT.

The rearrangement uses TRBV6-2 or TRBV6-3 and TRBJ1-4; D remains unclear. Germline V CDR1 and CDR2: MNHEY, SVGEGT. Trimming took 6 bases from V and 11 from J, leaving 13 bases between them. The CDR3 runs to 12 residues. The CDR3 nucleotides read TGTGCCAGCAGCTTGGCCCCGAACAAACTGTTTTTT. Amino acid sequence: CASSLAPNKLFF.

This chain links TRBV7-9 with TRBJ2-3, with unresolved D. CDR1 is SEHNR and CDR2 is FQNEAQ in the germline V gene (reference sequence). The CDR3 runs to 16 residues. Deletions cut 1 base from V and 1 base from J, with 12 bases between. CDR3 DNA sequence: TGTGCCAGCAGCTTAGGTGGTAGCAGAGGCACAGATACGCAGTATTTT. This encodes CASSLGGSRGTDTQYF.

This clone was detected only a few times. V usage is TRBV6-1 and J usage is TRBJ2-7, with 12 bases matching TRBD2. The CDR3 consists of 15 residues. The ends lost 3 bases at V and 4 bases at J; junction bases unmatched: 4. Germline assignment: CDR1 MNHNS and CDR2 SASEGT. CDR3 residues: CASSELAGGAYEQYF. DNA of the CDR3: TGTGCCAGCAGTGAGCTAGCGGGAGGGGCGTACGAGCAGTACTTC.

J is TRBJ1-6 and V is TRBV4-1; D not certain. The CDR3 runs to 13 residues. The V end lost 0 bases, the J end lost 10 bases, and 7 bases lay between the germline ends. Germline V lookup: CDR1 MGHRA, CDR2 YSYEKL. The CDR3 sequence is CASSQDLSSPLHF. The CDR3 DNA reads as TGCGCCAGCAGCCAAGATCTATCCTCACCCCTCCACTTT.